What follows are 28 T cell receptor beta chains derived from one specimen sequenced in a study of blood T cell repertoires in COVID-19. Some clones are missing from TCRdb's copy, which holds only in-frame ones; the method was immunoSEQ multiplex PCR. The sample includes fewer than 200,000 clones, 75% to 85% of them seen just once. The sequenced material came from PBMCs or T cells enriched from blood (not recorded which). These receptor sequences come from a man between 50 and 59 years old who had recovered from COVID-19.

The V call is TRBV6-5, the J call TRBJ2-7, with TRBD1 matching over 8 bases. In germline, CDR1 is MNHEY, CDR2 SVGAGI. V was pared by 5 bases and J by 7 bases, with 13 bases of the junction left unmatched. The CDR3 has 15 amino acids. The CDR3 loop reads CASSRRGQASREQYF. CDR3 coding DNA: TGTGCCAGCAGTCGGAGGGGACAGGCGTCGAGGGAGCAGTACTTC.

The V call is TRBV7-6, the J call TRBJ1-1, with D possibly TRBD1 on 5 matching bases. The V gene's germline CDR1 is SGHVS and CDR2 FNYEAQ. V was shortened by 8 bases and J by 4 bases, with 17 bases between the two germline ends. The CDR3 has 14 residues. The CDR3 DNA is TGTGCCAGCGGGGCAGGGAGGAGTGGCACTGAAGCTTTCTTT. This gives the protein CASGAGRSGTEAFF.

The chain combines TRBV27 with TRBJ1-6, with a possible D match to TRBD1 (6 bases). Trimming removed 2 bases from V and 5 bases from J, with 16 bases in between. CDR3 length equals 17 residues. CDR1 is MNHEY and CDR2 is SMNVEV in the germline V gene (reference sequence). CDR3 sequence (DNA): TGTGCCAGCAGTTTACAGGGGCCCGTCCCTCATAATTCACCCCTCCACTTT. The encoded protein is CASSLQGPVPHNSPLHF.

The chain joins TRBV3-1 (or the pseudogene TRBV3-2) to TRBJ1-1; 9 bases are shared with TRBD1. Trimming cost V 4 bases and J 5 bases; bases outside gene matches: 8. The CDR3 consists of 15 residues. In germline, CDR1 is LGHDT, CDR2 YNNKEL (reference sequence). The CDR3 region is CASSPRTGEGTEAFF. The CDR3 region has the DNA TGTGCCAGCAGCCCGAGGACAGGGGAGGGGACTGAAGCTTTCTTT.

The chain employs TRBV4-2 and TRBJ2-5, with 13 bases matching TRBD2. This CDR3 contains 16 residues. Trimming at V came to 4 bases and at J to 1 base, leaving 3 bases not matched to a gene. Germline CDR1 is LGHNA and CDR2 is YNFKEQ. The CDR3 spells CASSPTSGGTQETQYF. In DNA form, the CDR3 reads TGTGCCAGCAGCCCGACTAGCGGGGGGACCCAAGAGACCCAGTACTTC.

The chain employs TRBV6-1 and TRBJ1-5; D is possibly TRBD1 (6 bases). Trimming cost V 3 bases and J 6 bases, with 21 bases left between them. CDR1 is MNHNS and CDR2 is SASEGT in the germline V gene. This CDR3 is built from 17 residues. CDR3 amino acids: CASSDFWGGALGQPQHF. The CDR3 coding sequence is TGTGCCAGCAGTGATTTTTGGGGGGGGGCCCTCGGTCAGCCCCAGCATTTT.

The chain links TRBV7-8 to TRBJ2-7, with 7 bases lining up with TRBD2. CDR3 length: 15 residues. The V segment lost 2 bases and the J segment 7 bases; nucleotides outside the gene matches: 11. Germline-derived CDR1 and CDR2 are SGHVS and FQNEAQ. The CDR3 loop reads CASSLIVTSPYEQYF. The CDR3 DNA is TGTGCCAGCAGCTTAATAGTGACTAGCCCTTATGAGCAGTACTTC. Complete variable domain (other parts from reference TRBV7-8 and TRBJ2-7): GAGVSQSPRYKVAKRGQDVALRCDPISGHVSLFWYQQALGQGPEFLTYFQNEAQLDKSGLPSDRFFAERPEGSVSTLKIQRTQQEDSAVYLCASSLIVTSPYEQYFGPGTRLTVT.

This clone appeared a single time. The chain recombines TRBV28 with TRBJ1-1; unclear D gene. The V gene lost 5 bases and the J gene lost 4 bases, with 14 bases spanning the gap. The CDR3 contains 14 residues. The germline V gene has CDR1 MDHEN and CDR2 SYDVKM. The CDR3 DNA sequence: TGTGCCAGCAGTCTCCCGGTGCAAAGCACTGAAGCTTTCTTT. This translates into CASSLPVQSTEAFF.

This clone has just one count. This rearrangement joins TRBV7-2 to TRBJ1-2; no clear D. The germline CDR1 and CDR2 sequences are SGHTA and FQGNSA. Deletions cut 5 bases from V and 1 base from J, with 11 bases between. The CDR3 totals 14 residues. CDR3 DNA sequence: TGTGCCAGCAGCCAGGCGGGTCTTAACTATGGCTACACCTTC. Amino acid sequence: CASSQAGLNYGYTF.

The rearrangement links TRBV5-1 to TRBJ2-3; TRBD1 aligns across 7 bases. Losses at the gene ends were 4 bases for V and 0 bases for J; bases not matched to a gene: 8. CDR3 size: 16 residues. Germline CDR1 SGHRS, CDR2 YFSETQ. The CDR3 DNA follows: TGCGCCAGCAGCGCTACAGGGGAATCTAGCACAGATACGCAGTATTTT. Translated, it gives CASSATGESSTDTQYF.

The V call is TRBV2, the J call TRBJ2-7; D is possibly TRBD2 (5 bases). Looked up from germline, CDR1 is SNHLY and CDR2 is FYNNEI. Deletions cut 6 bases from V and 4 bases from J, with 16 bases between. The CDR3 sequence is 14 residues long. The CDR3: CASSPGDLGYEQYF. The CDR3 region has the DNA TGTGCCAGCAGCCCCGGGGATTTGGGGTACGAGCAGTACTTC.

The chain uses TRBV2 and TRBJ1-4, with D perhaps TRBD1 (5 bases). The CDR3 runs to 13 residues. Germline V gene lookup returns CDR1 SNHLY and CDR2 FYNNEI. The ends were cut back, 7 bases at V and 8 bases at J, with 14 bases in the middle. The CDR3 sequence is CASNGREGEKLFF. DNA of the CDR3: TGTGCCAGCAATGGCAGGGAGGGCGAAAAACTGTTTTTT.

This chain joins TRBV5-6 and TRBJ2-3, with 12 bases aligning to TRBD2. CDR1 is SGHDT, CDR2 YYEEEE, per germline. J gave up 1 base and V 3 bases, and 9 bases lay outside the gene matches. This CDR3 has 18 amino acids. CDR3 nucleotides: TGTGCCAGCAGCTCTCTAGCGGGGGGGAGTCGAGGCACAGATACGCAGTATTTT. Its protein is CASSSLAGGSRGTDTQYF.

This chain connects TRBV11-3 to TRBJ2-1, with 7 bases fitting TRBD1. The trim removed 2 bases at V and 4 bases at J, leaving 8 bases unmatched. The germline gives CDR1 SGHNT, CDR2 YENEEA. CDR3 length: 16 residues. CDR3 nucleotides: TGTGCCAGCAGCTTAACTTGGGGACAGAGTTACAATGAGCAGTTCTTC. This sequence encodes CASSLTWGQSYNEQFF.

This clone was picked up a small number of times. V and J are TRBV19 and TRBJ1-1, with D possibly being TRBD1 (5 bases). The CDR3 runs 12 residues. Germline loops: CDR1 LNHDA, CDR2 SQIVND (reference sequence). With 5 bases removed from V and 6 bases from J, the gap between germline ends came to 10 bases. CDR3 in amino acids: CASSARVAEAFF. The CDR3 DNA follows: TGTGCCAGTAGTGCCAGGGTAGCTGAAGCTTTCTTT.

The gene calls are TRBV28 and TRBJ2-5; 10 bases map to TRBD1. V gave up 4 bases and J gave up 4 bases; unmatched junction bases: 3. CDR3 length: 14 amino acids. Per the germline V gene, CDR1 is MDHEN and CDR2 is SYDVKM. The CDR3 DNA follows: TGTGCCAGCAGTTCCGACAGGGGGCGAGAGACCCAGTACTTC. Amino acid sequence: CASSSDRGRETQYF.

The chain combines TRBV5-5 with TRBJ1-1; D remains ambiguous. Germline V lookup: CDR1 SGHKS, CDR2 YYEKEE (reference sequence). V shed 5 bases and J shed 1 base, with 9 bases lying between them. The CDR3 covers 13 residues. CDR3 loop: CASRIAWNTEAFF. CDR3 DNA: TGTGCCAGCAGGATTGCGTGGAACACTGAAGCTTTCTTT.

The gene calls are TRBV29-1 and TRBJ1-1; TRBD1 matches 7 bases. CDR1 and CDR2 (germline): SQVTM, ANQGSEA. The CDR3 has 13 residues. J lost 7 bases, V lost 1 base, and 6 bases had no gene match. CDR3 in DNA: TGCAGCGTTGAAGGACAGGGCCGCGTTGAAGCTTTCTTT. Translation gives CSVEGQGRVEAFF.

The V call is TRBV9, the J call TRBJ1-1; TRBD1 agrees at 10 bases. CDR1 and CDR2 from the germline V gene are SGDLS and YYNGEE. CDR3 length: 15 residues. V shed 0 bases and J 3 bases; nucleotides not matched to a gene: 2. In DNA, the CDR3 is TGTGCCAGCAGCGTAGTGGGGACAGGGGACACTGAAGCTTTCTTT. Its protein product is CASSVVGTGDTEAFF.

The chain couples TRBV7-8 to TRBJ1-1, with a weak D call TRBD1 (5 bases). Looked up from germline, CDR1 is SGHVS and CDR2 is FQNEAQ. With 4 bases removed from V and 5 bases from J, the gap between germline ends came to 26 bases. The length of the CDR3 is 18 residues. The CDR3 DNA sequence: TGTGCCAGCAGCTCTAGGAGGGACCTGGTGGGCGGGAAGACTGAAGCTTTCTTT. Residues: CASSSRRDLVGGKTEAFF.

The V and J genes are TRBV11-2 and TRBJ1-5; weak D call: TRBD1 (5 bases). The CDR3 length is 16 residues. V lost 1 base, J lost 2 bases, and 12 bases lay in between. Germline-derived CDR1 and CDR2 are SGHAT and FQNNGV. CDR3 protein: CASSLGLQGGNQPQHF. The CDR3 DNA sequence: TGTGCCAGCAGCTTAGGTCTTCAGGGTGGCAATCAGCCCCAGCATTTT.

The chain combines TRBV28 with TRBJ1-2, with a tentative D call TRBD1 (6 bases). The ends were cut back, 4 bases at V and 8 bases at J, with 8 bases in the middle. CDR3 length equals 11 residues. The germline CDR1 and CDR2 sequences are MDHEN and SYDVKM. The CDR3: CASSSTGGYTF. CDR3 DNA: TGTGCCAGCAGTTCGACAGGCGGCTACACCTTC.

This clone has just one count. CDR3 residues: CASRRDIKYGYTF. The CDR3 coding sequence is TGTGCCAGCAGGAGGGACATTAAGTATGGCTACACCTTC. V and J are TRBV2 and TRBJ1-2; TRBD1 might be the D (6 bases). V was clipped by 6 bases and J by 5 bases, with 13 bases between them. Germline V gene sequence: CDR1 SNHLY, CDR2 FYNNEI. The CDR3 runs 13 residues. Drawing the rest from reference TRBV2 and TRBJ1-2, the complete variable domain is EPEVTQTPSHQVTQMGQEVILRCVPISNHLYFYWYRQILGQKVEFLVSFYNNEISEKSEIFDDQFSVERPDGSNFTLKIRSTKLEDSAMYFCASRRDIKYGYTFGSGTRLTVV.

The J gene is TRBJ1-1, the V gene TRBV11-2; 10 bases align to TRBD1. Germline lookup yields CDR1 SGHAT and CDR2 FQNNGV. CDR3 size: 17 residues. The V and J ends lost 5 bases and 0 bases, in that order; junction bases with no gene match: 9. The CDR3 sequence is CASSTRAGQGVNTEAFF. The CDR3 coding sequence is TGTGCCAGCAGCACCCGCGCCGGACAGGGGGTGAACACTGAAGCTTTCTTT.

The rearrangement joins TRBV6-5 to TRBJ2-7; D perhaps matches TRBD2 (7 bases). CDR3 length: 15 residues. Germline V gives CDR1 MNHEY, CDR2 SVGAGI. Trimming stripped 6 bases from V and 1 base from J, with 16 bases between. The CDR3 region is CASRGGGLGSYEQYF. The CDR3, as DNA: TGTGCCAGCAGGGGAGGGGGTTTGGGTTCCTACGAGCAGTACTTC.

V usage is TRBV5-1 and J usage is TRBJ2-7, with D uncertain. V lost 1 base to trimming and J lost 3 bases, with 14 bases between them. The CDR3 totals 15 residues. Germline lookup yields CDR1 SGHRS and CDR2 YFSETQ. CDR3 DNA sequence: TGCGCCAGCAGCTTGCAGTCCGAGACAAACTACGAGCAGTACTTC. This sequence encodes CASSLQSETNYEQYF. The entire variable domain, with the rest obtained from reference TRBV5-1 and TRBJ2-7, is as follows: KAGVTQTPRYLIKTRGQQVTLSCSPISGHRSVSWYQQTPGQGLQFLFEYFSETQRNKGNFPGRFSGRQFSNSRSEMNVSTLELGDSALYLCASSLQSETNYEQYFGPGTRLTVT.

The V and J genes are TRBV28 and TRBJ2-1; 8 bases fit TRBD2. This CDR3 contains 15 residues. V dropped 5 bases and J dropped 7; count of bases not matched to a gene: 10. The germline V gene encodes CDR1 MDHEN and CDR2 SYDVKM. The DNA for the CDR3 is TGTGCCAGCAGTCAGCAGGCGGGGGGTAGGAATGAGCAGTTCTTC. It yields the protein CASSQQAGGRNEQFF.

This clone was found a few times. The chain employs TRBV9 and TRBJ2-1; D is uncertain. The V gene lost 2 bases and the J gene lost 5 bases, with 11 bases spanning the gap. From germline, CDR1 is SGDLS and CDR2 YYNGEE. The CDR3 is made up of 14 amino acids. The DNA for the CDR3 is TGTGCCAGCAGCGTGGCTCCCCCAGACAATGAGCAGTTCTTC. It translates to CASSVAPPDNEQFF.